The present T cell receptor (beta chain) was sequenced within a study of spatial heterogeneity in lung cancer. As for the study in general: In cases with available follow-up PBMC samples, these were sequenced at a median of about two years after resection.

Looked up from germline, CDR1 is MNHEY and CDR2 is SVGAGI. This CDR3 region has 17 residues. The J segment lost 0 bases and the V segment lost 6 bases, leaving 8 bases of the junction unmatched. A distinct unique molecular identifier was carried by each TCR cDNA molecule. MiXCR, applied by TCRdb to the 5' RACE reads, yields one record per CDR3 protein. The sample contains about 120,000 distinct CDR3 sequences, 9% to 15% of which appear only once. This clonotype showed up just a few times. Time point described: blood at routine non-recurrence follow-up after resection. Tumor, nontumor lung or frozen PBMC supplied whole RNA, sequenced without sorting.

This clonotype originated in a male donor with early-stage non-small cell lung cancer. The V and J genes are TRBV6-5 and TRBJ1-6; 7 bases are a match to TRBD1. The specimen was PBMCs, collected at follow-up. The CDR3 spells CASRPGTAFSYNSPLHF. The CDR3 DNA reads as TGTGCCAGCAGGCCCGGGACAGCTTTCTCCTATAATTCACCCCTCCACTTT.